This entry features one T cell receptor (beta chain) sequence. Everyone who took part was roughly 18 to 89 years old, and they came from 20 to 25 US areas. This sample is drawn from a study of blood T cell repertoires in COVID-19. Some clones are missing from TCRdb's copy, which holds only in-frame ones; the method was immunoSEQ multiplex PCR. The sample holds just over 300,000 clones, around 90% seen once. Deletions cut 7 bases from V and 3 bases from J, with 19 bases between. The CDR3 loop spans 15 amino acids. Germline V CDR1 and CDR2: SGHRS, YFSETQ. The chain carries TRBV5-1 and TRBJ1-1; D is possibly TRBD1 (6 bases). The clonotype was recovered from a woman younger than 35 with acute COVID-19. Input material: PBMCs or T cells enriched from blood (not recorded which). As DNA, the CDR3 is TGCGCCAGCGCCCTTGGGGGGGGCCCGGACACTGAAGCTTTCTTT. This translates into CASALGGGPDTEAFF.